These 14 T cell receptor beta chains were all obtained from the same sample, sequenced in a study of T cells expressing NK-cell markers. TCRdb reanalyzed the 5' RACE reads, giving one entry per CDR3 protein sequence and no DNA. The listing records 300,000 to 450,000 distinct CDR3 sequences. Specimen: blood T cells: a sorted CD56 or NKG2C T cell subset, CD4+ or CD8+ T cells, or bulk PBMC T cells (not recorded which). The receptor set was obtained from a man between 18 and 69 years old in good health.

CDR3: CASSPRTSGGATDTQYF. V and J are TRBV5-1 and TRBJ2-3; no DNA is available, so the TRBD2 call from TCRdb remains unchecked. The length of the CDR3 is 17 residues. Germline V gene lookup returns CDR1 SGHRS and CDR2 YFSETQ.

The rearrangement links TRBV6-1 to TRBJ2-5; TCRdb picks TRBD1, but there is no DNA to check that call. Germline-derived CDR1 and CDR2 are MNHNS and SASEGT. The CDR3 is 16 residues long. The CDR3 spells CASSQPSGARGETQYF.

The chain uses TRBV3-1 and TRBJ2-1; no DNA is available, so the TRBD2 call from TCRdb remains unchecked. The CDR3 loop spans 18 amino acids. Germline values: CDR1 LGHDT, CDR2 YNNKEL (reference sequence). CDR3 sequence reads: CASKMGRAGPLPYNEQFF.

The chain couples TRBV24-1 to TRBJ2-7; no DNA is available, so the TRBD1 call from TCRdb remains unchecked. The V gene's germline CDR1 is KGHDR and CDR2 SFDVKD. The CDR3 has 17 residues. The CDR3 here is CATSDSLGTGGTYEQYF.

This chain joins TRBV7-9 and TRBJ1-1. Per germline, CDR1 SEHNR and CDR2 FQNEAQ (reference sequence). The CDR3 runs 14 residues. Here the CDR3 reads CASSRAGYPPEAFF.

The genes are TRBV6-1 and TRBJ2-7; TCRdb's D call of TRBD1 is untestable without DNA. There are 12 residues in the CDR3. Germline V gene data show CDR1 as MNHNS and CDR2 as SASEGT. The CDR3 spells CASSLTGTEQYF.

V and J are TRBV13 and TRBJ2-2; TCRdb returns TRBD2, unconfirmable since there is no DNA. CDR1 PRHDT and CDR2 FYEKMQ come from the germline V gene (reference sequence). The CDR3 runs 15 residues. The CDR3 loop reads CASSLGGSGTGELFF.

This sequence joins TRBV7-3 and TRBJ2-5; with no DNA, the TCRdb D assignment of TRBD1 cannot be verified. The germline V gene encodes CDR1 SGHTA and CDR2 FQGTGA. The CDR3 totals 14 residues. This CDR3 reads CASSLSREQETQYF.

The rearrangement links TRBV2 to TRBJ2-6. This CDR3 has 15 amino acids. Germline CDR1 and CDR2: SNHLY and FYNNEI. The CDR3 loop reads CASRSVRSGANVLTF.

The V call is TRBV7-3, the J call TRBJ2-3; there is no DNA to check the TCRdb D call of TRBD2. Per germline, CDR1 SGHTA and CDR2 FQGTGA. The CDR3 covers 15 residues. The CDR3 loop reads CASSRTSSAADTQYF.

The CDR3 spells CATSDYRANTGELFF. V usage is TRBV24-1 and J usage is TRBJ2-2; TCRdb gives TRBD1 as the D gene, but with no DNA this cannot be confirmed. The CDR3 is 15 residues long. CDR1 is KGHDR, CDR2 SFDVKD, per germline.

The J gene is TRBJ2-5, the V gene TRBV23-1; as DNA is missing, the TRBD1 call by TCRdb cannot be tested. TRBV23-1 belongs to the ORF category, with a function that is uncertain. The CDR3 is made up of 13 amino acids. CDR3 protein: CANHRGIQETQYF.

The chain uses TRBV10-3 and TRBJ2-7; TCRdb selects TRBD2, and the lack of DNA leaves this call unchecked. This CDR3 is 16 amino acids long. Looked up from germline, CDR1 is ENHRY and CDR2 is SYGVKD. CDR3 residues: CAISETLTSGGYEQYF.

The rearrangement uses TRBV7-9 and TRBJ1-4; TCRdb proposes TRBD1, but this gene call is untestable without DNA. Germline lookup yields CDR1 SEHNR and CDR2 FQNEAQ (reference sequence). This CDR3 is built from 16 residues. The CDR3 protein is CASSLGPARVNEKLFF.